This is a list of T cell receptor beta chains from one sample in a study of blood T cell repertoires in COVID-19. Assay used: immunoSEQ multiplex PCR; TCRdb lists only in-frame clones, some missing. This table holds 170,000 or so clones, just under 90% found once. The sequenced sample was peripheral blood. These receptors originate from a woman aged 18-29 years who had recovered from COVID-19. Each CDR3 is given with its conserved first and last residue. D genes are given only for firm matches. Size is omitted from some rows. Given values are once, few, many or a class for expanded clones.

V gene	D gene	clone size	J gene	CDR3 protein	CDR3 DNA
TRBV14	TRBD2	few	TRBJ2-1	CASSPGAGGYNEQFF	TGTGCCAGCAGCCCGGGAGCGGGAGGGTACAATGAGCAGTTCTTC
TRBV5-1	.	.	TRBJ2-7	CASSAWYLRGPGYEQYF	TGCGCCAGCAGCGCTTGGTATTTGCGGGGGCCCGGGTACGAGCAGTACTTC
TRBV15	.	.	TRBJ1-3	CATSRDAGPGFSGNTIYF	TGTGCCACCAGCAGGGATGCTGGGCCAGGGTTCTCTGGAAACACCATATATTTT
TRBV3-1/TRBV3-2	TRBD1	once	TRBJ1-3	CASSQEVWDRERAHTIYF	TGTGCCAGCAGCCAAGAGGTGTGGGACAGGGAAAGAGCGCACACCATATATTTT
TRBV6-1	TRBD2	few	TRBJ2-3	CASSERGDSTDTQYF	TGTGCCAGCAGTGAGCGGGGGGATAGCACAGATACGCAGTATTTT
TRBV18	TRBD1	.	TRBJ2-1	CASSPGQGAGNEQFF	TGTGCCAGCTCACCGGGACAGGGGGCCGGCAATGAGCAGTTCTTC
TRBV6-5	TRBD1	.	TRBJ1-4	CASRPPGGANEKLFF	TGTGCCAGCAGGCCCCCAGGGGGAGCTAATGAAAAACTGTTTTTT
TRBV11-2	TRBD1	.	TRBJ1-2	CASRTGSGYGYTF	TGTGCCAGCAGGACAGGGTCAGGGTATGGCTACACCTTC
TRBV2	.	.	TRBJ1-1	CASSEIWGLGRTEAFF	TGTGCCAGCAGTGAAATTTGGGGGCTGGGTAGGACTGAAGCTTTCTTT
TRBV6-5	.	.	TRBJ1-2	CASSYGGTLYGYTF	TGTGCCAGCAGTTACGGGGGGACGCTATATGGCTACACCTTC
TRBV11-3	.	.	TRBJ2-7	CASSRPGGQEQYF	TGTGCCAGCAGCCGCCCCGGAGGGCAAGAGCAGTACTTC
TRBV11-2	TRBD1	.	TRBJ2-7	CASSQTGGLYEQYF	TGTGCCAGCAGCCAAACAGGGGGCCTCTACGAGCAGTACTTC
TRBV11-3	TRBD1	few	TRBJ2-2	CASSLAGGTGELFF	TGTGCCAGCAGCTTAGCAGGGGGCACCGGGGAGCTGTTTTTT
TRBV6-5	.	few	TRBJ1-4	CASSKSFRENEKLFF	TGTGCCAGCAGTAAGTCATTCCGGGAGAATGAAAAACTGTTTTTT
TRBV3-1/TRBV3-2	.	.	TRBJ1-2	CASSKQDTYGYTF	TGTGCCAGCAGCAAACAGGATACCTATGGCTACACCTTC
TRBV7-2	TRBD1	.	TRBJ1-5	CASSLDRGVLRNQPQHF	TGTGCCAGCAGCTTGGACAGGGGTGTTCTGAGGAATCAGCCCCAGCATTTT
TRBV6-2/TRBV6-3	.	.	TRBJ2-3	CASSHPEGWVDTQYF	TGTGCCAGCAGTCACCCGGAGGGATGGGTAGATACGCAGTATTTT
TRBV2	TRBD1	few	TRBJ1-1	CASRQGPQSIYMNTEAFF	TGTGCCAGCAGACAGGGGCCTCAAAGTATATACATGAACACTGAAGCTTTCTTT
TRBV3-1/TRBV3-2	.	few	TRBJ1-2	CASSHENTPYGYTF	TGTGCCAGCAGCCATGAAAACACGCCCTATGGCTACACCTTC
TRBV10-3	TRBD1	once	TRBJ2-5	CAISELTGAQETQYF	TGTGCCATCAGTGAGCTAACAGGGGCCCAAGAGACCCAGTACTTC
TRBV2	TRBD1	.	TRBJ1-4	CASSSETATGGRKKLFF	TGTGCCAGCAGTTCCGAAACCGCGACAGGGGGAAGGAAAAAACTGTTTTTT
TRBV7-2	.	.	TRBJ2-2	CASSLGLAGTGELFF	TGTGCCAGCAGCTTAGGCCTAGCTGGGACCGGGGAGCTGTTTTTT
TRBV7-2	.	.	TRBJ2-3	CASSLVPSTDTQYF	TGTGCCAGCAGCTTAGTTCCTAGCACAGATACGCAGTATTTT
TRBV28	TRBD2	.	TRBJ2-3	CASSLGGSFDTQYF	TGTGCCAGCAGTTTGGGCGGGAGTTTTGATACGCAGTATTTT
TRBV11-2	.	.	TRBJ2-3	CASSPATGSDTQYF	TGTGCCAGCAGTCCCGCGACCGGGTCAGATACGCAGTATTTT
TRBV2	.	.	TRBJ2-7	CASSEGTVSEQYF	TGTGCCAGCAGTGAAGGGACAGTCTCCGAGCAGTACTTC
TRBV5-1	.	.	TRBJ2-5	CASSLGTASGETQYF	TGCGCCAGCAGCTTGGGGACAGCTAGTGGGGAGACCCAGTACTTC
TRBV11-2	.	.	TRBJ2-3	CASSLGGRVTDTQYF	TGTGCCAGCAGCCTGGGCGGCAGGGTGACAGATACGCAGTATTTT
TRBV27	.	.	TRBJ2-1	CASSLSSMREHEQFF	TGTGCCAGCAGTTTATCATCCATGAGGGAACATGAGCAGTTCTTC